The next 28 T cell receptor beta chains were all read from a single sample in a study of T cell changes during pregnancy in multiple sclerosis. Clones were read by immunoSEQ multiplex PCR, and TCRdb kept only the in-frame ones, dropping some. The data show tens of thousands of clones, with about 91% seen just once and 1.5% to 2% held by the top ten. The source was peripheral blood, collected in the first trimester of pregnancy. The source of these receptors is a female donor in good health, enrolled as a control in a pregnancy study.

The chain is built from TRBV7-2 and TRBJ2-5; TRBD2 aligns across 9 bases. The germline gives CDR1 SGHTA, CDR2 FQGNSA. CDR3 length equals 15 residues. Losses at the gene ends were 1 base for V and 5 bases for J; bases not matched to a gene: 5. CDR3 nucleotides: TGTGCCAGCAGCTTAGGCGGGGGGGCCGGGGAGACCCAGTACTTC. Amino acids: CASSLGGGAGETQYF. The full variable domain, in which reference TRBV7-2 and TRBJ2-5 provide the parts outside the CDR3, is GAGVSQSPSNKVTEKGKDVELRCDPISGHTALYWYRQSLGQGLEFLIYFQGNSAPDKSGLPSDRFSAERTGGSVSTLTIQRTQQEDSAVYLCASSLGGGAGETQYFGPGTRLLVL.

The chain links TRBV28 to TRBJ1-2; the D gene is possibly TRBD1 (5 bases). The CDR3 is 12 amino acids. Looked up from germline, CDR1 is MDHEN and CDR2 is SYDVKM. V was clipped by 7 bases and J by 4 bases, with 10 bases between them. CDR3: CASTSGGYGYTF. CDR3 DNA sequence: TGTGCCAGCACCTCGGGGGGCTATGGCTACACCTTC.

The chain joins TRBV7-3 to TRBJ2-1, with 9 nucleotides matching TRBD2. With V trimmed by 3 bases and J by 0 bases, 6 bases remained unmatched. Germline V CDR1 and CDR2: SGHTA, FQGTGA. The CDR3 totals 17 residues. For the CDR3, the DNA is TGTGCCAGCAGCTTGCGGGGGGGCGCGAGCTCCTACAATGAGCAGTTCTTC. Residues: CASSLRGGASSYNEQFF. Together with reference TRBV7-3 and TRBJ2-1, the CDR3 gives the full variable domain: GAGVSQTPSNKVTEKGKYVELRCDPISGHTALYWYRQSLGQGPEFLIYFQGTGAADDSGLPNDRFFAVRPEGSVSTLKIQRTERGDSAVYLCASSLRGGASSYNEQFFGPGTRLTVL.

This chain joins TRBV19 and TRBJ1-4; D is perhaps TRBD1 (5 bases). The germline V gene encodes CDR1 LNHDA and CDR2 SQIVND (reference sequence). CDR3 length: 14 amino acids. The V gene lost 3 bases and the J gene lost 7 bases, with 12 bases spanning the gap. As DNA, the CDR3 is TGTGCCAGTAGTATCCTTTACGGGGGTGAAAAACTGTTTTTT. Translated: CASSILYGGEKLFF.

The rearrangement uses TRBV28 and TRBJ2-3, with 11 bases identical to TRBD1. V lost 4 bases to trimming and J lost 1 base; unmatched junction nucleotides: 4. Germline V gives CDR1 MDHEN, CDR2 SYDVKM. The CDR3 spans 16 residues. The CDR3 bases are TGTGCCAGCAGTTCCCGGGACAGGGGGGGCACAGATACGCAGTATTTT. This translates into CASSSRDRGGTDTQYF.

The rearrangement links TRBV19 to TRBJ1-1; D not resolved. This CDR3 contains 14 residues. Germline lookup yields CDR1 LNHDA and CDR2 SQIVND (reference sequence). Trimming left V 1 base short and J 6 bases short, with 12 bases between. The CDR3 loop is CASSIVYSGPEAFF. The CDR3 nucleotides read TGTGCCAGTAGTATAGTTTACAGCGGGCCTGAAGCTTTCTTT.

The chain joins TRBV6-5 to TRBJ2-1; the D gene is possibly TRBD2 (7 bases). CDR1 and CDR2 (germline): MNHEY, SVGAGI. V was cut by 5 bases and J by 6 bases, with 17 bases left in between. This CDR3 spans 15 amino acids. CDR3 sequence: CASSLGGGLGNEQFF. Written as DNA, the CDR3 is TGTGCCAGCAGTCTAGGGGGGGGCCTTGGCAATGAGCAGTTCTTC.

The gene calls are TRBV19 and TRBJ2-1; 14 positions agree with TRBD2. V was clipped by 0 bases and J by 6 bases; unmatched bases: 1. Germline assignment: CDR1 LNHDA and CDR2 SQIVND (reference sequence). The CDR3 is 16 residues long. The CDR3 sequence: CASSIDGTSGGNEQFF. The CDR3 DNA is TGTGCCAGTAGTATAGACGGGACTAGCGGGGGCAATGAGCAGTTCTTC.

V usage is TRBV27 and J usage is TRBJ2-5; D is unclear. CDR1 is MNHEY and CDR2 is SMNVEV in the germline V gene (reference sequence). V was cut by 5 bases and J by 4 bases, with 17 bases left in between. The CDR3 covers 15 residues. CDR3: CASSPMGGTGETQYF. Written as DNA, the CDR3 is TGTGCCAGCAGTCCTATGGGTGGAACGGGAGAGACCCAGTACTTC.

The chain uses TRBV4-1 and TRBJ2-5; possibly TRBD2 for D (5 bases). V was cut by 1 base and J by 3 bases, with 18 bases left in between. The CDR3 is 17 residues long. CDR1 is MGHRA and CDR2 is YSYEKL in the germline V gene. The CDR3 reads CASSQAPRPSGKETQYF. As DNA, the CDR3 is TGCGCCAGCAGCCAAGCCCCCAGACCATCCGGGAAAGAGACCCAGTACTTC.

The V and J genes are TRBV4-3 and TRBJ2-7; perhaps TRBD1 as D (6 bases). Deletions cut 0 bases from V and 2 bases from J, with 11 bases between. Germline V CDR1 and CDR2: LGHNA, YSLEER. The CDR3 spans 15 residues. The CDR3 protein is CASSQELAGAYEQYF. The CDR3 DNA reads as TGCGCCAGCAGCCAAGAACTGGCAGGGGCCTACGAGCAGTACTTC.

The genes are TRBV5-5 and TRBJ1-1; maybe TRBD1 (6 bases). The germline CDR1 and CDR2 sequences are SGHKS and YYEKEE (reference sequence). The CDR3 covers 13 residues. V lost 0 bases and J 11 bases, leaving 14 bases between the germline ends. This CDR3 reads CASSLGDTPAAFF. The CDR3, as DNA: TGTGCCAGCAGCTTGGGGGACACCCCGGCGGCTTTCTTT. The full variable domain, its missing parts supplied by reference TRBV5-5 and TRBJ1-1, is DAGVTQSPTHLIKTRGQQVTLRCSPISGHKSVSWYQQVLGQGPQFIFQYYEKEERGRGNFPDRFSARQFPNYSSELNVNALLLGDSALYLCASSLGDTPAAFFGQGTRLTVV.

V and J are TRBV28 and TRBJ1-5; possibly TRBD1 for D (5 bases). V lost 2 bases and J 6 bases, leaving 11 bases between the germline ends. Germline CDR1 is MDHEN and CDR2 is SYDVKM. CDR3 length: 14 amino acids. The CDR3 sequence is CASSLQGGSQPQHF. The CDR3 DNA reads as TGTGCCAGCAGTTTACAGGGAGGGAGTCAGCCCCAGCATTTT.

J is TRBJ1-1 and V is TRBV4-3; 10 bases are shared with TRBD1. Germline CDR1 LGHNA, CDR2 YSLEER. The junction had 9 bases not matched to a gene; V was cut back by 0 bases and J by 8 bases. The CDR3 has 16 amino acids. CDR3 region: CASSQESGTGAMEAFF. The CDR3 nucleotides are TGCGCCAGCAGCCAAGAATCCGGGACAGGGGCGATGGAAGCTTTCTTT.

Judged by abundance, this clone is medium-sized (0.01 to 0.1%). J is TRBJ2-1 and V is TRBV28, with 8 bases fitting TRBD2. This CDR3 contains 17 residues. Germline V gene data show CDR1 as MDHEN and CDR2 as SYDVKM. V shed 4 bases and J 7 bases; nucleotides not matched to a gene: 15. CDR3 bases: TGTGCCAGCAGTTCCTATGCAGCGGGGGAGTATCAAAATGAGCAGTTCTTC. It encodes CASSSYAAGEYQNEQFF.

The chain joins TRBV7-2 to TRBJ1-4; 9 positions match TRBD1. CDR1 and CDR2 (germline): SGHTA, FQGNSA. The CDR3 contains 16 residues. After removal of 5 bases from V and 8 bases from J, the junction contained 12 bases not matched to a gene. The CDR3 sequence: CASSAGQGGGGEKLFF. The CDR3 coding sequence is TGTGCCAGCAGCGCGGGACAGGGAGGGGGAGGGGAAAAACTGTTTTTT.

V is TRBV30 and J is TRBJ1-2; TRBD1 is a possible D gene (6 bases). This CDR3 has 12 residues. The germline V and J ends were trimmed by 3 bases and 4 bases, with 9 bases remaining between them. CDR1 is GTSNPN, CDR2 SVGIG, per germline (reference sequence). DNA of the CDR3: TGTGCCTGGAGGGCAGGGGCCTATGGCTACACCTTC. Residues: CAWRAGAYGYTF.

The chain has TRBV7-9 and TRBJ1-3, with D unresolved. This CDR3 is built from 14 residues. Germline assignment: CDR1 SEHNR and CDR2 FQNEAQ (reference sequence). Trimming took off 3 bases at V and 1 base at J, with 7 bases between the two ends. CDR3 coding DNA: TGTGCCAGCAGCTTCGAGTTTTCTGGAAACACCATATATTTT. Its protein product is CASSFEFSGNTIYF.

The chain is built from TRBV2 and TRBJ2-1, with TRBD1 matching over 10 bases. The CDR3 covers 15 residues. V was clipped by 4 bases and J by 3 bases; unmatched bases: 3. Germline V gene sequence: CDR1 SNHLY, CDR2 FYNNEI. The CDR3 DNA follows: TGTGCCAGCAGTGGGACAGGGGGTGGCTACAATGAGCAGTTCTTC. Translating gives CASSGTGGGYNEQFF.

This chain joins TRBV4-3 and TRBJ2-3; D is perhaps TRBD2 (7 bases). Germline assignment: CDR1 LGHNA and CDR2 YSLEER. The CDR3 length is 16 residues. V gave up 1 base and J gave up 6 bases, with 17 bases separating them. This chain's CDR3 is CASSQGVGGRRDTQYF. Written as DNA, the CDR3 is TGCGCCAGCAGCCAAGGGGTGGGGGGGCGCAGGGATACGCAGTATTTT.

V gene TRBV2 combines with J gene TRBJ1-5; no clear D. Germline V CDR1 and CDR2: SNHLY, FYNNEI. The CDR3 consists of 13 residues. With 10 bases removed from V and 5 bases from J, the gap between germline ends came to 15 bases. CDR3 sequence reads: CATNYGSDQPQHF. The CDR3 bases are TGTGCCACCAACTACGGATCCGATCAGCCCCAGCATTTT. The full variable domain, with the rest looked up from reference TRBV2 and TRBJ1-5, is EPEVTQTPSHQVTQMGQEVILRCVPISNHLYFYWYRQILGQKVEFLVSFYNNEISEKSEIFDDQFSVERPDGSNFTLKIRSTKLEDSAMYFCATNYGSDQPQHFGDGTRLSIL.

The chain is built from TRBV7-3 and TRBJ1-2; perhaps TRBD1 as D (6 bases). From germline, CDR1 is SGHTA and CDR2 FQGTGA. The germline V and J ends were trimmed by 5 bases and 2 bases, with 12 bases remaining between them. The CDR3 sequence is 14 residues long. CDR3 region: CASSPDRQNYGYTF. The CDR3 region has the DNA TGTGCCAGCAGCCCTGACAGGCAAAACTATGGCTACACCTTC.

The chain uses TRBV7-8 and TRBJ2-3, with 7 bases identical to TRBD2. V dropped 5 bases and J dropped 0; count of bases not matched to a gene: 8. The CDR3 has 16 residues. Germline CDR1 SGHVS, CDR2 FQNEAQ. The CDR3 DNA reads as TGTGCCAGCAGCATTCGGGCTAGCGGTAGCACAGATACGCAGTATTTT. This codes for CASSIRASGSTDTQYF.

This clone was detected only once. V and J are TRBV7-2 and TRBJ1-1; D possibly corresponds to TRBD1 (5 bases). The CDR3 sequence is 13 residues long. V was clipped by 1 base and J by 8 bases, with 11 bases between them. Germline-derived CDR1 and CDR2 are SGHTA and FQGNSA. This chain's CDR3 is CASSLVWNREAFF. The CDR3 DNA sequence: TGTGCCAGCAGCTTAGTTTGGAACAGGGAAGCTTTCTTT.

This chain joins TRBV18 and TRBJ1-3; D gene unclear. The CDR3 runs 15 residues. The V gene lost 3 bases and the J gene lost 6 bases, with 15 bases spanning the gap. The germline CDR1 and CDR2 sequences are KGHSH and LQKENI. CDR3: CASSPTPITLNTIYF. The DNA of the CDR3 is TGTGCCAGCTCACCTACTCCTATAACTTTAAACACCATATATTTT.

V is TRBV9 and J is TRBJ2-3; 7 bases line up with TRBD1. The CDR3 runs 15 residues. Germline CDR1 reads SGDLS; CDR2 reads YYNGEE. V shed 0 bases, J shed 5 bases, and the junction held 6 bases outside the gene matches. Here the CDR3 reads CASSVDDRVGDTQYF. CDR3 DNA sequence: TGTGCCAGCAGCGTAGATGACAGGGTCGGAGATACGCAGTATTTT.

This rearrangement joins TRBV27 to TRBJ2-2, with 7 bases aligning to TRBD1. V was pared by 1 base and J by 6 bases, with 5 bases of the junction left unmatched. CDR1 and CDR2 from the germline V gene are MNHEY and SMNVEV (reference sequence). The CDR3 consists of 15 residues. DNA for the CDR3: TGTGCCAGCAGTTTATACAGGGGCAGGGCCGGGGAGCTGTTTTTT. It specifies CASSLYRGRAGELFF.

This chain connects TRBV2 to TRBJ2-1; 12 bases agree with TRBD2. The CDR3 covers 18 residues. CDR1 and CDR2 from the germline V gene are SNHLY and FYNNEI. Trimming cost V 0 bases and J 7 bases; bases outside gene matches: 10. The chain's CDR3 is CASSEAELAGGRGNEQFF. The CDR3 coding sequence is TGTGCCAGCAGTGAAGCGGAGCTAGCGGGGGGGCGTGGGAATGAGCAGTTCTTC.